Presented here are 16 T cell receptor beta chains from one specimen sequenced in a study of blood T cell repertoires in COVID-19. Repertoires were generated with immunoSEQ multiplex PCR, while TCRdb's copy carries only in-frame clones and drops some. This table holds 80,000 to 95,000 clones, about 85% found once. The sample taken for sequencing was peripheral blood. These receptor sequences come from a human donor in a cohort sampled during active COVID-19.

V and J are TRBV5-6 and TRBJ1-4, with a weak D call TRBD1 (5 bases). There are 14 residues in the CDR3. Trimming shortened V by 3 bases and J by 4 bases, and 10 bases separated the two germline ends. Germline values: CDR1 SGHDT, CDR2 YYEEEE. CDR3 sequence reads: CASSSWGINEKLFF. CDR3 bases: TGTGCCAGCAGCTCCTGGGGCATTAATGAAAAACTGTTTTTT.

The J gene is TRBJ2-7, the V gene TRBV12-3 or TRBV12-4; weak D call: TRBD1 (6 bases). There are 11 residues in the CDR3. V lost 8 bases and J 6 bases, leaving 11 bases between the germline ends. The CDR3 nucleotides read TGTGCCAGCTCAGGGGTTGCCGAGCAGTACTTC. It encodes CASSGVAEQYF.

This sequence joins TRBV9 and TRBJ2-1, with D possibly matching TRBD2 (6 bases). The V and J ends lost 3 bases and 2 bases respectively, with 12 bases between them. This CDR3 comprises 15 residues. Looked up from germline, CDR1 is SGDLS and CDR2 is YYNGEE. The CDR3 sequence is CASSARETTYNEQFF. For the CDR3, the DNA is TGTGCCAGCAGCGCACGGGAGACGACCTACAATGAGCAGTTCTTC.

The chain couples TRBV29-1 to TRBJ1-2; D gene ambiguous. This CDR3 is 12 amino acids long. From germline, CDR1 is SQVTM and CDR2 ANQGSEA. V was pared by 4 bases and J by 6 bases, with 12 bases between. CDR3 sequence: CSVAEFGDGYTF. In DNA form, the CDR3 reads TGCAGCGTTGCGGAGTTCGGGGATGGCTACACCTTC.

The rearrangement uses TRBV18 and TRBJ1-3, with 7 bases aligning to TRBD1. With V trimmed by 0 bases and J by 3 bases, 5 bases remained unmatched. This CDR3 comprises 16 residues. Germline V gene data show CDR1 as KGHSH and CDR2 as LQKENI. CDR3 sequence: CASSPPGRGLGNTIYF. The CDR3 DNA reads as TGTGCCAGCTCACCACCGGGAAGGGGGCTTGGAAACACCATATATTTT.

This chain joins TRBV5-1 and TRBJ2-7; 11 bases are a match to TRBD2. The CDR3 is 17 residues long. V lost 4 bases and J lost 4; bases outside the gene matches: 13. The germline gives CDR1 SGHRS, CDR2 YFSETQ. This chain's CDR3 is CASSPGLAAQGAYEQYF. DNA for the CDR3: TGCGCCAGCAGCCCGGGACTAGCGGCACAAGGGGCTTACGAGCAGTACTTC.

This clone was seen more than once but under ten times. The chain links TRBV19 to TRBJ1-5; 9 positions match TRBD1. The CDR3 spans 15 residues. Germline values: CDR1 LNHDA, CDR2 SQIVND (reference sequence). With 4 bases clipped from V and 6 bases from J, the junction kept 7 bases outside the gene matches. CDR3 protein: CASSTTQGAGQPQHF. Written as DNA, the CDR3 is TGTGCCAGTAGTACCACACAGGGGGCTGGTCAGCCCCAGCATTTT.

The CDR3 DNA is TGTGCCAGCAGCCCGGGGAGCTCCTACAATGAGCAGTTCTTC. Translating gives CASSPGSSYNEQFF. The chain joins TRBV6-2 or TRBV6-3 to TRBJ2-1, with D tentatively TRBD2 (5 bases). This CDR3 is built from 14 residues. Trimming removed 6 bases at V and 0 bases at J, with 9 bases between. Germline-derived CDR1 and CDR2 are MNHEY and SVGEGT.

This clone was counted only a few times. The rearrangement uses TRBV4-1 and TRBJ2-7; TRBD1 might be the D (6 bases). CDR3 length: 15 amino acids. The V gene lost 1 base and the J gene lost 0 bases, with 10 bases spanning the gap. Germline V lookup: CDR1 MGHRA, CDR2 YSYEKL. The CDR3 coding sequence is TGCGCCAGCAGCCAAGGACAGGCCCGCTCCTACGAGCAGTACTTC. It yields the protein CASSQGQARSYEQYF.

This clone occurred once. The chain has TRBV3-1 (or the pseudogene TRBV3-2) and TRBJ2-7, with unresolved D. There are 13 residues in the CDR3. V was pared by 1 base and J by 6 bases, with 10 bases between. The germline V gene has CDR1 LGHDT and CDR2 YNNKEL (reference sequence). The CDR3 region is CASSQVRSGEQYF. CDR3 coding DNA: TGTGCCAGCAGCCAAGTCCGGAGTGGCGAGCAGTACTTC.

In DNA, the CDR3 is TGTGCCAGCAGCCCCTTAAGAGGGGGGGCAGAGACCCAGTACTTC. This gives the protein CASSPLRGGAETQYF. The chain joins TRBV14 to TRBJ2-5; D might be TRBD2 (7 bases). In germline, CDR1 is SGHDN, CDR2 FVKESK. Trimming removed 4 bases at V and 4 bases at J, with 16 bases between. The CDR3 totals 15 residues.

The chain is built from TRBV5-6 and TRBJ1-5; D ambiguous. Germline V gene sequence: CDR1 SGHDT, CDR2 YYEEEE. Trimming took 1 base from V and 2 from J, leaving 10 bases between them. The CDR3 spans 15 residues. The CDR3 spells CASSLRYSGNQPQHF. In DNA, the CDR3 is TGTGCCAGCAGCTTGCGGTATTCTGGCAATCAGCCCCAGCATTTT.

The chain is built from TRBV12-3 or TRBV12-4 and TRBJ1-2, with 10 bases matching TRBD1. CDR3 length equals 12 residues. J gave up 6 bases and V 6 bases, and 1 base lay outside the gene matches. The CDR3 reads CASRGTGDGYTF. CDR3 DNA sequence: TGTGCCAGCAGGGGGACAGGGGATGGCTACACCTTC.

The chain links TRBV4-2 to TRBJ2-1, with D possibly being TRBD1 (5 bases). The CDR3 runs 14 residues. V was cut by 1 base and J by 10 bases, with 14 bases left in between. Germline V gene sequence: CDR1 LGHNA, CDR2 YNFKEQ. In nucleotides, the CDR3 is TGTGCCAGCAGCCAAGGTTTAGGGGCGCAGGAGCAGTTCTTC. The encoded protein is CASSQGLGAQEQFF.

The chain has TRBV7-3 and TRBJ1-2, with D unclear. The CDR3 loop spans 13 amino acids. Germline V CDR1 and CDR2: SGHTA, FQGTGA. Trimming pared 0 bases from V and 4 bases from J, leaving 6 bases between. The CDR3 protein is CASSLTAGYGYTF. The DNA for the CDR3 is TGTGCCAGCAGCTTAACGGCGGGCTATGGCTACACCTTC.

V is TRBV7-6 and J is TRBJ2-1, with 7 nucleotides matching TRBD2. This CDR3 has 14 amino acids. V dropped 5 bases and J dropped 9; count of bases not matched to a gene: 10. Germline V CDR1 and CDR2: SGHVS, FNYEAQ. The CDR3 sequence: CASSPLAANGEQFF. As DNA, the CDR3 is TGTGCCAGCAGCCCTCTAGCGGCCAACGGTGAGCAGTTCTTC.